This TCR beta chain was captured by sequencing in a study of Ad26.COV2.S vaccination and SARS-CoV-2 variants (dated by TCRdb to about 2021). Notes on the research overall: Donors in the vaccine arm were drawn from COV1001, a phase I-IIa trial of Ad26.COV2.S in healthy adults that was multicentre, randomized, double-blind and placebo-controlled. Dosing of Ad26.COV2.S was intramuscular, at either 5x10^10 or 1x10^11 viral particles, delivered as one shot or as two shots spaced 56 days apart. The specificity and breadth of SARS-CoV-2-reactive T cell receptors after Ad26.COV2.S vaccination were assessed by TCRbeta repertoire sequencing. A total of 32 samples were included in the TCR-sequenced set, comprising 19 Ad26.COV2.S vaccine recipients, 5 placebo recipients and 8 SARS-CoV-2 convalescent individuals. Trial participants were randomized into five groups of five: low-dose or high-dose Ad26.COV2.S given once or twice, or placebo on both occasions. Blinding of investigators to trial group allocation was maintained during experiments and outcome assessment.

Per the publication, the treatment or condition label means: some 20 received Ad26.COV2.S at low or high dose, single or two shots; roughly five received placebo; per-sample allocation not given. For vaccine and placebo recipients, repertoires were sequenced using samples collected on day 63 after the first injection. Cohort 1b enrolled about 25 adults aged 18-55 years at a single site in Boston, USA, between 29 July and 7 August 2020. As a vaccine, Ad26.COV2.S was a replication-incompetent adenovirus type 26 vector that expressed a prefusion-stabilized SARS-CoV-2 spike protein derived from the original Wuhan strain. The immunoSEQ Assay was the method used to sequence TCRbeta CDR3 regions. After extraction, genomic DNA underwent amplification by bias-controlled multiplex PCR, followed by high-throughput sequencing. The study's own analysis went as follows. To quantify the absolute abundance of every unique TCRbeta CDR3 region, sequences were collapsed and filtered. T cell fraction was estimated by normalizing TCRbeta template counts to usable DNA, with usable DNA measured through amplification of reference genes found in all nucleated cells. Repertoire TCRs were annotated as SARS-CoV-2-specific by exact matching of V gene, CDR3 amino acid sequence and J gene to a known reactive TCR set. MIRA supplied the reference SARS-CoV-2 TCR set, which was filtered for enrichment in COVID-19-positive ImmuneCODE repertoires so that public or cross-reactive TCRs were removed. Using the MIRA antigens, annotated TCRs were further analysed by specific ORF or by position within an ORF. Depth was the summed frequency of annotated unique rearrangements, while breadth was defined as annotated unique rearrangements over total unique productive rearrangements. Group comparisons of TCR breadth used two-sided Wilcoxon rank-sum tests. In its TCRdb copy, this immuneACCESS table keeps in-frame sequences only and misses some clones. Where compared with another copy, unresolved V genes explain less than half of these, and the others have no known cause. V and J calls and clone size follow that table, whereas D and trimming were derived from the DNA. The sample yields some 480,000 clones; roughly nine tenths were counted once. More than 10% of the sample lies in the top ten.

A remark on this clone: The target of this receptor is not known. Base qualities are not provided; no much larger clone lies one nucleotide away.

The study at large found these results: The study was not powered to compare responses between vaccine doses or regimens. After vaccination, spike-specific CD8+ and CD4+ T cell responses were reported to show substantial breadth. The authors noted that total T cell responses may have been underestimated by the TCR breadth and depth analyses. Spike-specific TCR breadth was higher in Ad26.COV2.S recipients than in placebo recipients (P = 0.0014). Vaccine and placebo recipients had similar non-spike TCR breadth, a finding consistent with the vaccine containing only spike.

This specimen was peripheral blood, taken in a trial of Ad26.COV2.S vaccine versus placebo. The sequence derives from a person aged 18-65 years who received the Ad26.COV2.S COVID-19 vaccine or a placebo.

Here is the DNA: TGTGCCAGCAGCGATCAGGGGCCTGGGGCCAACGTCCTGACTTTC. Its product reads: CASSDQGPGANVLTF. This receptor chain uses TRBV9 and TRBJ2-6, and possibly TRBD1, on 6 matching bases. The junction shows trimming of 3 bases on V and 2 bases on J, plus 9 bases between the germline ends. Reading the germline V gene gives CDR1 SGDLS and CDR2 YYNGEE. The CDR3 sequence holds 15 residues, the cysteine and phenylalanine included. Just the 45-base CDR3 DNA is kept, in frame starting at base 1.